This record concerns one T cell receptor beta chain sequence. Antigen specificity is unknown. The sort gate was single viable CD3+CD4+CD8-CD45RO+ cells for memory CD4+ T cells. Total CD4+ T cells were enriched by CD4 positive selection. This sample stems from a study of memory CD4+ T cells and cytomegalovirus serostatus. Background on the study: This sample comes from healthy Belgian adults, roughly nine CMV seropositive, approximately 22 seronegative.

Generated by immunoSEQ multiplex PCR, the TCRdb table keeps only in-frame clones and is missing some. The top ten hold 0.55% to 0.6% of the sample, which has over 40,000 clones, 65% to 80% seen once. General study points: Suggested: most of the CMV-linked TCR signature lies in CD4+ memory cells.

This CDR3 contains 13 residues. Trimming cost V 0 bases and J 9 bases, with 9 bases left between them. The germline V gene encodes CDR1 SGHTA and CDR2 FQGNSA. This chain joins TRBV7-2 and TRBJ1-5; D uncertain. The sequenced sample was memory CD4+ T cells from blood. The sequence was collected from an adult in good health and CMV-seronegative. This chain's CDR3 is CASSLAEAGPQHF. The CDR3 region has the DNA TGTGCCAGCAGCTTAGCGGAGGCGGGGCCCCAGCATTTT.